Listed below are T cell receptor beta chains from one sample, sequenced in a study of CD8+ T cells in alopecia areata. TCRdb keeps only in-frame clones here, not all; method: immunoSEQ multiplex PCR. This table has some 150,000 clones, about 61% appearing once. The input for sequencing was CD4+ T cells sorted from blood, taken at roughly week 58, from a patient treated with tofacitinib. Receptors were obtained from a human donor with alopecia areata. CDR3s leave out the opening cysteine and the closing phenylalanine or tryptophan. The D gene is left open where the match is weak. Where a row states a size, it is once, few, many or the class of an expanded clone; other rows omit it.

J: TRBJ2-5
D: NA
size: NA
V: TRBV6-5
CDR3: AISERWGETQY

J: TRBJ1-2
D: NA
size: NA
V: TRBV29-1
CDR3: SVLYGAYGYT

J: NA
D: NA
size: NA
V: TRBV7-2
CDR3: ASSLSWQGLYEQY

J: TRBJ2-7
D: TRBD1
size: few
V: TRBV5-6
CDR3: ASSSPGTEAYEQY

J: TRBJ1-2
D: NA
size: NA
V: TRBV27
CDR3: ASSLWFGYGYT

J: TRBJ2-3
D: NA
size: NA
V: TRBV30
CDR3: AWSLGHSTDTQY

J: TRBJ2-2
D: TRBD1
size: NA
V: TRBV7-8
CDR3: ASSLVLDRANTGELF

J: TRBJ1-1
D: TRBD1
size: few
V: TRBV5-5
CDR3: ASSLGQGRNTEAF

J: TRBJ1-1
D: NA
size: NA
V: TRBV30
CDR3: AWSVRRNTEAF

J: TRBJ1-1
D: TRBD1
size: NA
V: TRBV29-1
CDR3: SAPGQGGMTTEAF

J: TRBJ2-3
D: NA
size: NA
V: TRBV6-6
CDR3: ASSQGDRRY

J: TRBJ2-3
D: TRBD1
size: NA
V: TRBV25-1
CDR3: ASSAGGSGTQY

J: TRBJ2-3
D: TRBD2
size: NA
V: TRBV19
CDR3: ATGGSTDTQY

J: TRBJ1-4
D: TRBD1
size: NA
V: TRBV4-2
CDR3: ASSQDPDRGNEKLF

J: TRBJ1-6
D: TRBD1
size: NA
V: TRBV5-1
CDR3: ASSWGQGYNSPLH

J: TRBJ1-2
D: NA
size: few
V: TRBV19
CDR3: ASSMVRGNGGYT